There are a few counts of the clone carrying this TCR beta chain. What it recognizes is unknown. Trimming pared 2 bases from V and 0 bases from J, leaving 9 bases between. CDR1 is MNHEY, CDR2 SMNVEV, per germline (reference sequence). The CDR3 is made up of 15 amino acids. Profiled with immunoSEQ multiplex PCR; TCRdb holds only in-frame clones, not every one. Among about 70,000 clones listed, 80% to 95% were seen once. These data are taken from a study of OX40 agonist ivuxolimab in advanced cancers. Overall study context: Three patients had partial responses: one hepatocellular carcinoma, two cutaneous melanoma.

Study findings and constraints: Partial responders receiving 0.1-3.0 mg/kg showed among the lowest clonal expansion. Dose levels from 0.1 to 3.0 mg/kg saw CD4+ and CD8+ blood T cells expand clonally by week 6.

The chain joins TRBV27 to TRBJ2-3; D is ambiguous. Source: CD4+ or CD8+ T cells sorted from blood, taken in a trial of the OX40 agonist ivuxolimab. The source of this sequence is an adult with an advanced solid tumor such as melanoma, head and neck, liver or kidney cancer. This CDR3 is CASSLGPTSTDTQYF. CDR3 bases: TGTGCCAGCAGTTTAGGTCCTACTAGCACAGATACGCAGTATTTT.